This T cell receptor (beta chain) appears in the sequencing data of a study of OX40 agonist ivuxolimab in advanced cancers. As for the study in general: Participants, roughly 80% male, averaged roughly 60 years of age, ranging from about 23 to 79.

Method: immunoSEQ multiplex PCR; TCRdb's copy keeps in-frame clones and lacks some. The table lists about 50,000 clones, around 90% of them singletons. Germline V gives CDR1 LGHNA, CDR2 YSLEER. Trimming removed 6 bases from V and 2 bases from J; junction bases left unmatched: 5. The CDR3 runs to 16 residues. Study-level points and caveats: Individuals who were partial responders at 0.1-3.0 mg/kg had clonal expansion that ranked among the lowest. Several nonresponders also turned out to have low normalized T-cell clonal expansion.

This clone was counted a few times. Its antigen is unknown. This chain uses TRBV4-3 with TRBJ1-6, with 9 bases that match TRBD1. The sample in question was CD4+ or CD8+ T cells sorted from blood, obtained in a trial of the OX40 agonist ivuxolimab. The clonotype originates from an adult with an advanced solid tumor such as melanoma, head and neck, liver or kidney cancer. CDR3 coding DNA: TGCGCCAGCAGGAAGGACAGGGGAGCCTATAATTCACCCCTCCACTTT. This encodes CASRKDRGAYNSPLHF.